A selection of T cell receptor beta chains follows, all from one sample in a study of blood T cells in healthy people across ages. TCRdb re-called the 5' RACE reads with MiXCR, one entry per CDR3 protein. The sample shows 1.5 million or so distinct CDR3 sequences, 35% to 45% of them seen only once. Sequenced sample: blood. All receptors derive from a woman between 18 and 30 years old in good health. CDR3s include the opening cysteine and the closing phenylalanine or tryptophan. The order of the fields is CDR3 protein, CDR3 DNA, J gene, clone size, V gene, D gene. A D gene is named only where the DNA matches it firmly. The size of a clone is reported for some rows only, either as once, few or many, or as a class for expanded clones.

CDR3aa: CSAREATSGRDNEQVF
CDR3nt: TGCAGTGCTAGAGAGGCGACTAGCGGGAGGGACAATGAGCAGGTCTTC
j_gene: TRBJ2-1
abundance: NA
v_gene: TRBV20-1
d_gene: TRBD2

CDR3aa: CASSQALAGASISTDTQYF
CDR3nt: TGCGCCAGCAGCCAAGCTCTAGCGGGGGCCTCAATAAGCACAGATACGCAGTATTTT
j_gene: TRBJ2-3
abundance: NA
v_gene: TRBV4-1
d_gene: TRBD2

CDR3aa: CASSSSGTSGMNEQFF
CDR3nt: TGTGCCAGCAGCTCATCCGGGACTAGCGGGATGAATGAGCAGTTCTTC
j_gene: TRBJ2-1
abundance: NA
v_gene: TRBV7-2
d_gene: TRBD2

CDR3aa: CSARPTGYLTPLHF
CDR3nt: TGCAGTGCTAGACCAACAGGTTATCTAACACCCCTCCACTTT
j_gene: TRBJ1-6
abundance: NA
v_gene: TRBV20-1
d_gene: NA

CDR3aa: CASSQDGQGYTEAFF
CDR3nt: TGTGCCAGCAGCCAAGATGGGCAGGGATACACTGAAGCTTTCTTT
j_gene: TRBJ1-1
abundance: NA
v_gene: TRBV3-1
d_gene: NA

CDR3aa: CASSLRTAQSYEQYF
CDR3nt: TGTGCCAGCAGTTTACGGACAGCGCAATCCTACGAGCAGTACTTC
j_gene: TRBJ2-7
abundance: few
v_gene: TRBV28
d_gene: NA

CDR3aa: CASSESRSSGGSYEQYF
CDR3nt: TGCGCCAGCAGTGAGTCGAGATCTAGCGGGGGGTCCTACGAGCAGTACTTC
j_gene: TRBJ2-7
abundance: few
v_gene: TRBV10-2
d_gene: TRBD2

CDR3aa: CSAEGGGRYGYTF
CDR3nt: TGCAGTGCTGAGGGGGGGGGTCGGTATGGCTACACCTTC
j_gene: TRBJ1-2
abundance: few
v_gene: TRBV20-1
d_gene: NA

CDR3aa: CASSPRRDRTDTQYF
CDR3nt: TGTGCCAGCAGTCCCCGCCGGGACAGGACAGATACGCAGTATTTT
j_gene: TRBJ2-3
abundance: few
v_gene: TRBV6-1
d_gene: TRBD1

CDR3aa: CASSPGLAGVGELFF
CDR3nt: TGTGCCAGCAGCCCCGGACTAGCGGGTGTCGGGGAGCTGTTTTTT
j_gene: TRBJ2-2
abundance: NA
v_gene: TRBV7-3
d_gene: TRBD2

CDR3aa: CASTWGQNYGYTF
CDR3nt: TGTGCCAGCACCTGGGGACAGAACTATGGCTACACCTTC
j_gene: TRBJ1-2
abundance: NA
v_gene: TRBV6-5
d_gene: TRBD1

CDR3aa: CSVARRLAGGGEQFF
CDR3nt: TGCAGCGTTGCGCGTCGGCTAGCGGGAGGAGGTGAGCAGTTCTTC
j_gene: TRBJ2-1
abundance: NA
v_gene: TRBV29-1
d_gene: TRBD2

CDR3aa: CASSQDGGQGSETQYF
CDR3nt: TGTGCCAGCAGCCAAGATGGAGGCCAGGGGTCAGAGACCCAGTACTTC
j_gene: TRBJ2-5
abundance: NA
v_gene: TRBV3-1
d_gene: NA

CDR3aa: CSARPPTSGRAYEQYF
CDR3nt: TGCAGTGCCCGACCTCCTACTAGCGGGAGAGCTTACGAGCAGTACTTC
j_gene: TRBJ2-7
abundance: NA
v_gene: TRBV20-1
d_gene: TRBD2

CDR3aa: CASSLLGRAEQFF
CDR3nt: TGTGCCAGCAGTTTACTTGGCAGGGCTGAGCAGTTCTTC
j_gene: TRBJ2-1
abundance: few
v_gene: TRBV28
d_gene: NA

CDR3aa: CASSPYPGTGSGEQYF
CDR3nt: TGTGCCAGCTCACCATACCCAGGGACAGGGTCCGGCGAGCAGTACTTC
j_gene: TRBJ2-7
abundance: few
v_gene: TRBV18
d_gene: TRBD1

CDR3aa: CASREGRGVGTDTQYF
CDR3nt: TGTGCCAGCAGAGAAGGGCGCGGGGTTGGCACAGATACGCAGTATTTT
j_gene: TRBJ2-3
abundance: few
v_gene: TRBV21-1
d_gene: NA

CDR3aa: CASGRGGTPLHF
CDR3nt: TGTGCCAGCGGACGGGGGGGGACACCCCTCCACTTT
j_gene: TRBJ1-6
abundance: once
v_gene: TRBV7-9
d_gene: NA

CDR3aa: CASSPGGETQFF
CDR3nt: TGTGCCAGCAGCCCTGGGGGGGAGACCCAGTTCTTC
j_gene: TRBJ2-1
abundance: few
v_gene: TRBV7-9
d_gene: TRBD2

CDR3aa: CSVATGGTEAFF
CDR3nt: TGCAGCGTTGCGACTGGGGGGACTGAAGCTTTCTTT
j_gene: TRBJ1-1
abundance: few
v_gene: TRBV29-1
d_gene: NA

CDR3aa: CSAQGRMETQYF
CDR3nt: TGCAGCGCACAGGGTCGAATGGAGACCCAGTACTTC
j_gene: TRBJ2-5
abundance: NA
v_gene: TRBV20-1
d_gene: NA

CDR3aa: CASTEGNYVNYNEQFF
CDR3nt: TGTGCCAGCACGGAGGGTAACTACGTTAACTACAATGAGCAGTTCTTC
j_gene: TRBJ2-1
abundance: few
v_gene: TRBV7-7
d_gene: NA

CDR3aa: CASSPFQGGTDTQYF
CDR3nt: TGTGCCAGCAGTCCCTTCCAGGGGGGCACAGATACGCAGTATTTT
j_gene: TRBJ2-3
abundance: NA
v_gene: TRBV27
d_gene: TRBD1

CDR3aa: CASGLGGAENTEAFF
CDR3nt: TGCGCCAGCGGCCTGGGGGGCGCTGAGAACACTGAAGCTTTCTTT
j_gene: TRBJ1-1
abundance: NA
v_gene: TRBV5-1
d_gene: NA

CDR3aa: CASSDSRGYNSPLHF
CDR3nt: TGTGCCAGCAGTGATTCAAGGGGTTATAATTCACCCCTCCACTTT
j_gene: TRBJ1-6
abundance: NA
v_gene: TRBV25-1
d_gene: NA

CDR3aa: CASSFSAGSFTDTQYF
CDR3nt: TGTGCCAGCAGTTTTTCGGCAGGCAGCTTCACAGATACGCAGTATTTT
j_gene: TRBJ2-3
abundance: few
v_gene: TRBV12-3/TRBV12-4
d_gene: NA

CDR3aa: CASYPGPPQETQYF
CDR3nt: TGCGCCAGCTATCCTGGTCCCCCCCAAGAGACCCAGTACTTC
j_gene: TRBJ2-5
abundance: NA
v_gene: TRBV5-1
d_gene: NA

CDR3aa: CASSERWGTQYF
CDR3nt: TGTGCCAGCAGCGAGCGGTGGGGTACGCAGTATTTT
j_gene: TRBJ2-3
abundance: NA
v_gene: TRBV27
d_gene: NA

CDR3aa: CASSVSTYNEQYF
CDR3nt: TGCGCCAGCAGTGTGTCCACCTACAATGAGCAGTACTTC
j_gene: TRBJ2-7
abundance: NA
v_gene: TRBV10-1
d_gene: NA

CDR3aa: CASSEGVGPRYEQYF
CDR3nt: TGTGCCAGCAGTGAAGGGGTAGGTCCAAGGTACGAGCAGTACTTC
j_gene: TRBJ2-7
abundance: few
v_gene: TRBV2
d_gene: NA

CDR3aa: CASSPQYTLGSGANVLTF
CDR3nt: TGTGCCAGCAGCCCGCAATACACCCTAGGCTCTGGGGCCAACGTCCTGACTTTC
j_gene: TRBJ2-6
abundance: NA
v_gene: TRBV5-6
d_gene: NA

CDR3aa: CASRTAGNSYEQYF
CDR3nt: TGCGCCAGCCGAACTGCAGGGAATTCCTACGAGCAGTACTTC
j_gene: TRBJ2-7
abundance: NA
v_gene: TRBV10-2
d_gene: NA

CDR3aa: CASSRRGQDIQYF
CDR3nt: TGTGCCAGCAGTCGCCGGGGCCAAGACATTCAGTACTTC
j_gene: TRBJ2-4
abundance: NA
v_gene: TRBV12-3/TRBV12-4
d_gene: NA

CDR3aa: CSARLAGNQETQYF
CDR3nt: TGCAGTGCTAGATTAGCGGGGAACCAAGAGACCCAGTACTTC
j_gene: TRBJ2-5
abundance: NA
v_gene: TRBV20-1
d_gene: TRBD2

CDR3aa: CASSSVLRYEQYF
CDR3nt: TGTGCCAGCAGTTCCGTTCTGCGATACGAGCAGTACTTC
j_gene: TRBJ2-7
abundance: NA
v_gene: TRBV6-2/TRBV6-3
d_gene: NA

CDR3aa: CASGAGTRTDTQYF
CDR3nt: TGTGCCAGCGGGGCCGGGACTAGAACAGATACGCAGTATTTT
j_gene: TRBJ2-3
abundance: NA
v_gene: TRBV2
d_gene: TRBD2

CDR3aa: CASSPTGREQYF
CDR3nt: TGTGCCAGCAGCCCGACAGGGCGCGAGCAGTACTTC
j_gene: TRBJ2-7
abundance: many
v_gene: TRBV7-9
d_gene: TRBD1

CDR3aa: CAISLSLETQYF
CDR3nt: TGTGCCATCAGCCTTAGCCTAGAGACCCAGTACTTC
j_gene: TRBJ2-5
abundance: NA
v_gene: TRBV7-9
d_gene: NA

CDR3aa: CAVSQLAGSYNEQFF
CDR3nt: TGTGCCGTCAGTCAACTAGCGGGCTCGTACAATGAGCAGTTCTTC
j_gene: TRBJ2-1
abundance: NA
v_gene: TRBV10-3
d_gene: TRBD2

CDR3aa: CASSPEGTLGDEQYF
CDR3nt: TGTGCCAGCTCACCCGAGGGGACTCTGGGGGATGAGCAGTACTTC
j_gene: TRBJ2-7
abundance: NA
v_gene: TRBV18
d_gene: NA

CDR3aa: CASSLGRRDNSPLHF
CDR3nt: TGCGCCAGCAGCCTTGGAAGGCGGGATAATTCACCCCTCCACTTT
j_gene: TRBJ1-6
abundance: NA
v_gene: TRBV4-1
d_gene: NA

CDR3aa: CASSAGTYDYEQYF
CDR3nt: TGTGCCAGCAGCGCCGGGACGTACGACTACGAGCAGTACTTC
j_gene: TRBJ2-7
abundance: NA
v_gene: TRBV9
d_gene: NA

CDR3aa: CASSIRAGEYNEQYF
CDR3nt: TGTGCCAGTAGTATAAGAGCGGGGGAGTACAATGAGCAGTACTTC
j_gene: TRBJ2-5
abundance: once
v_gene: TRBV19
d_gene: TRBD2

CDR3aa: CASSSTSGGTENEQFF
CDR3nt: TGTGCCAGCAGTTCAACTAGCGGGGGGACGGAAAATGAGCAGTTCTTC
j_gene: TRBJ2-1
abundance: NA
v_gene: TRBV6-5
d_gene: TRBD2

CDR3aa: CASSPNLFARPYEQYF
CDR3nt: TGTGCCAGCAGCCCAAACCTTTTCGCCCGTCCCTACGAGCAGTACTTC
j_gene: TRBJ2-7
abundance: NA
v_gene: TRBV9
d_gene: NA

CDR3aa: CASRLPGGNEQFF
CDR3nt: TGTGCCAGCAGGCTGCCTGGAGGTAATGAGCAGTTCTTC
j_gene: TRBJ2-1
abundance: NA
v_gene: TRBV6-5
d_gene: NA

CDR3aa: CASTDGGRNSPLHF
CDR3nt: TGTGCCAGCACGGACGGCGGACGCAATTCACCCCTCCACTTT
j_gene: TRBJ1-6
abundance: NA
v_gene: TRBV28
d_gene: NA

CDR3aa: CSARVHTDTQYF
CDR3nt: TGCAGTGCTAGAGTTCACACAGATACGCAGTATTTT
j_gene: TRBJ2-3
abundance: few
v_gene: TRBV20-1
d_gene: NA

CDR3aa: CASSSLRGGSGNQPQHF
CDR3nt: TGTGCCAGCAGTTCCCTCCGGGGGGGCTCGGGCAATCAGCCCCAGCATTTT
j_gene: TRBJ1-5
abundance: NA
v_gene: TRBV27
d_gene: NA

CDR3aa: CASSRGTGSYQPRHF
CDR3nt: TGTGCCAGCAGCCGAGGGACAGGGTCGTATCAGCCCCGGCATTTT
j_gene: TRBJ1-5
abundance: NA
v_gene: TRBV3-1
d_gene: TRBD1

CDR3aa: CASRGGSLGNEQFF
CDR3nt: TGTGCCAGCCGCGGAGGGTCCTTGGGCAATGAGCAGTTCTTC
j_gene: TRBJ2-1
abundance: few
v_gene: TRBV12-3/TRBV12-4
d_gene: NA

CDR3aa: CASSLHPQGALNTEAFF
CDR3nt: TGTGCCAGCAGCTTACACCCACAGGGGGCTTTGAACACTGAAGCTTTCTTT
j_gene: TRBJ1-1
abundance: NA
v_gene: TRBV7-9
d_gene: TRBD1